The rows below give T cell receptor beta chains drawn from one sample of a study of T cell repertoires in cytomegalovirus infection. One entry per CDR3 protein results from TCRdb running MiXCR on the reads. This sample carries around 210,000 distinct CDR3 sequences, around 6.2% of them seen once, and the ten largest clones take under 7%. Sequenced: PBMCs. Receptors were obtained from a human donor in good health (CMV status not recorded). Some clones in this sample may be carry-over from other donors' samples. The CDR3 runs from the conserved cysteine through the conserved F or W. The D gene is left open where the match is weak. Clone size is given for some rows only: seen once, a few or many times, or a class if the clone is expanded.

d_gene: NA
j_gene: TRBJ2-4
v_gene: TRBV12-3/TRBV12-4
len: 13
abundance: many
CDR3aa: CASSLTAKNIQYF
CDR3nt: TGTGCCAGCAGTTTAACAGCCAAAAACATTCAGTACTTC

d_gene: NA
j_gene: TRBJ2-1
v_gene: TRBV11-2
len: 14
abundance: many
CDR3aa: CASSLAAVDNEQFF
CDR3nt: TGTGCCAGCAGCTTAGCGGCAGTCGACAATGAGCAGTTCTTC

d_gene: TRBD1
j_gene: TRBJ1-1
v_gene: TRBV6-6
len: 19
abundance: many
CDR3aa: CASSYGSGTGGQGNTEAFF
CDR3nt: TGTGCCAGCAGTTACGGTTCCGGGACAGGGGGGCAAGGGAACACTGAAGCTTTCTTT

d_gene: NA
j_gene: TRBJ1-6
v_gene: TRBV4-3
len: 15
abundance: many
CDR3aa: CASSQDSSYNSPLHF
CDR3nt: TGCGCCAGCAGCCAGGACAGCTCCTATAATTCACCCCTCCACTTT

d_gene: NA
j_gene: TRBJ2-2
v_gene: TRBV7-2
len: 15
abundance: many
CDR3aa: CASSLMAVGTGELFF
CDR3nt: TGTGCCAGCAGCTTAATGGCAGTGGGCACCGGGGAGCTGTTTTTT

d_gene: NA
j_gene: TRBJ2-5
v_gene: TRBV20-1
len: 12
abundance: many
CDR3aa: CSVDPQRETQYF
CDR3nt: TGCAGTGTTGACCCCCAAAGGGAGACCCAGTACTTC

d_gene: TRBD2
j_gene: TRBJ2-1
v_gene: TRBV9
len: 16
abundance: few
CDR3aa: CASSVDSAGGQETQFF
CDR3nt: TGTGCCAGCAGCGTAGACTCGGCGGGGGGACAAGAGACGCAGTTCTTC

d_gene: NA
j_gene: TRBJ1-1
v_gene: TRBV15
len: 15
abundance: many
CDR3aa: CATSRDDSFTTEAFF
CDR3nt: TGTGCCACCAGCAGAGATGACTCCTTTACGACTGAAGCTTTCTTT

d_gene: NA
j_gene: TRBJ2-3
v_gene: TRBV6-2/TRBV6-3
len: 13
abundance: NA
CDR3aa: CASSTIRTDTQYF
CDR3nt: TGTGCCAGCAGTACCATTAGGACAGATACGCAGTATTTT

d_gene: TRBD1
j_gene: TRBJ2-1
v_gene: TRBV14
len: 16
abundance: many
CDR3aa: CASSPTGTGGWGEQFF
CDR3nt: TGTGCCAGCAGCCCTACCGGGACAGGGGGATGGGGTGAGCAGTTCTTC

d_gene: NA
j_gene: TRBJ2-1
v_gene: TRBV4-2
len: 15
abundance: many
CDR3aa: CASSQSINTGSEQFF
CDR3nt: TGTGCCAGCAGCCAAAGTATAAACACCGGGAGTGAGCAGTTCTTC

d_gene: TRBD1
j_gene: TRBJ1-5
v_gene: TRBV7-2
len: 15
abundance: many
CDR3aa: CASSFKGTGDQPQHF
CDR3nt: TGTGCCAGCAGCTTTAAGGGGACAGGGGATCAGCCCCAGCATTTT

d_gene: NA
j_gene: TRBJ2-3
v_gene: TRBV7-2
len: 13
abundance: many
CDR3aa: CASSLEFTDTQYF
CDR3nt: TGTGCCAGCAGCTTAGAATTCACAGATACGCAGTATTTT

d_gene: NA
j_gene: TRBJ2-1
v_gene: TRBV9
len: 14
abundance: many
CDR3aa: CASSARLVMNEQFF
CDR3nt: TGTGCCAGCAGCGCCCGACTAGTAATGAATGAGCAGTTCTTC

d_gene: TRBD1
j_gene: TRBJ2-2
v_gene: TRBV29-1
len: 14
abundance: once
CDR3aa: CSGGTGTNTGELFF
CDR3nt: TGCAGCGGGGGGACAGGGACGAACACCGGGGAGCTGTTTTTT

d_gene: NA
j_gene: TRBJ1-1
v_gene: TRBV7-2
len: 15
abundance: many
CDR3aa: CASSLHMDTNTEAFF
CDR3nt: TGTGCCAGCAGCCTACACATGGACACGAACACTGAAGCTTTCTTT